The rows below give T cell receptor beta chains drawn from one sample of a study of T-cell memory formation after mild COVID-19. TCRdb itself ran the 5' RACE reads through MiXCR, one entry per CDR3 protein. Of 530,000 or so distinct CDR3 sequences in the sample, 15% to 20% are singletons; the top ten hold 8.1%. Sequencing was done on a sample of PBMCs or a T cell subset sorted from them (not recorded which). The receptors were sampled from an adult woman who had mild COVID-19 (a few samples of this study predate the infection). Cell type and time point are not known. Each CDR3 is given with its conserved first and last residue. D genes are given only for firm matches. Some rows have no size entry. The others give once, few or many, or a class for an expanded clone.

abundance	len	v_gene	j_gene	d_gene	CDR3nt	CDR3aa
few	16	TRBV5-4	TRBJ2-5	.	TGTGCCAGCGCGTTAAGTCCAGCGTTACTCCAAGAGACCCAGTACTTC	CASALSPALLQETQYF
few	17	TRBV4-2	TRBJ2-2	TRBD2	TGTGCCAGCAGCCAAGGACTAGCGGGGGCCAACACCGGGGAGCTGTTTTTT	CASSQGLAGANTGELFF
.	13	TRBV29-1	TRBJ2-7	.	TGCAGCGTTGAAGTGGCAGGGGTCTACGAGCAGTACTTC	CSVEVAGVYEQYF
few	15	TRBV7-3	TRBJ1-2	TRBD1	TGTGCCAGCAGCTCGAACTCGGGACAGGCCGGGGGCTACACCTTC	CASSSNSGQAGGYTF
.	14	TRBV27	TRBJ1-4	.	TGTGCCAGCGCTAAAGGGGCGTACGATGAAAAACTGTTTTTT	CASAKGAYDEKLFF
.	12	TRBV10-3	TRBJ2-7	.	TGTGCCATCAGTGACAGCTCCTACGAGCAGTACTTC	CAISDSSYEQYF
few	16	TRBV4-1	TRBJ2-7	.	TGCGCCAGCAGCCAAGATCAAGGGCGGTACTCCTACGAGCAGTACTTC	CASSQDQGRYSYEQYF
.	15	TRBV7-2	TRBJ2-1	.	TGTGCCAGCAGCTCCTTCAGCAGGGACTACAATGAGCAGTTCTTC	CASSSFSRDYNEQFF
few	15	TRBV20-1	TRBJ2-1	TRBD1	TGCAGTGCTAGGGGGGGCAGGGGGCTGCGGAATGAGCAGTTCTTC	CSARGGRGLRNEQFF
few	15	TRBV10-3	TRBJ2-7	.	TGTGCCATCAGTGAGCTTAGAGGGGGACCCTACGAGCAGTACTTC	CAISELRGGPYEQYF